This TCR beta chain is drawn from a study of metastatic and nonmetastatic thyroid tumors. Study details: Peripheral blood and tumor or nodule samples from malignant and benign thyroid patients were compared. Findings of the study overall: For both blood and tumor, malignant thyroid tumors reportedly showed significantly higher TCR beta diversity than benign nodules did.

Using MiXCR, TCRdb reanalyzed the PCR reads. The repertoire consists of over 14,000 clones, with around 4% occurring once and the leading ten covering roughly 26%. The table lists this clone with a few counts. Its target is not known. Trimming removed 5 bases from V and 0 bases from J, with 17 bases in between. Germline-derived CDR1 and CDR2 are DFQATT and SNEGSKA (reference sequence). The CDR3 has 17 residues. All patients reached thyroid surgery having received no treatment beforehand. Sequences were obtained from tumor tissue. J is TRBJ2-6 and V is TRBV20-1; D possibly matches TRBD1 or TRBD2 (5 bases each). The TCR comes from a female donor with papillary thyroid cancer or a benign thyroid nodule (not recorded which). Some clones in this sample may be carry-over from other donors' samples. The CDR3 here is CSASRGNRGSGANVLTF. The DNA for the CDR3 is TGCAGTGCTTCAAGGGGTAATCGGGGCTCTGGGGCCAACGTCCTGACTTTC.